The clone carrying this T cell receptor (beta chain) was detected many times. The data were obtained in a study of breast tumors, draining lymph nodes, adjacent tissues. MiXCR, applied by TCRdb to the multiplex PCR reads, yields one record per CDR3 protein. The repertoire holds under 20,000 distinct CDR3 sequences, with around 60% as singletons. The CDR3 has 16 residues. Germline CDR1 is SGHNT and CDR2 is YYREEE (reference sequence). V was clipped by 7 bases and J by 0 bases, with 14 bases between them. The clonotype was recovered from a female donor with breast cancer. Some clones in this sample may be carry-over from other donors' samples. The sequenced material came from tumor-adjacent breast tissue. The chain links TRBV5-4 to TRBJ2-6; perhaps D is TRBD1 or TRBD2 (5 bases each). In nucleotides, the CDR3 is TGTGCCAGCCTCCGGGACGGCGGCTCTGGGGCCAACGTCCTGACTTTC. It specifies CASLRDGGSGANVLTF.